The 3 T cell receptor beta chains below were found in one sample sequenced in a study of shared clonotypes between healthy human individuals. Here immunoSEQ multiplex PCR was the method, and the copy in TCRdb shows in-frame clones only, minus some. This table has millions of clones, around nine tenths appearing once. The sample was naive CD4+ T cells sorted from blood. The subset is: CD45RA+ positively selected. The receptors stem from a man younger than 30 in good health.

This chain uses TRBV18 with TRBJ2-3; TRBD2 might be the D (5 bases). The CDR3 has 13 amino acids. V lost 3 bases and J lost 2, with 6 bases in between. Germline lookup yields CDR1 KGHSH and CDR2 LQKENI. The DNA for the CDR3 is TGTGCCAGCTCACCGACTAACACAGATACGCAGTATTTT. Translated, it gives CASSPTNTDTQYF. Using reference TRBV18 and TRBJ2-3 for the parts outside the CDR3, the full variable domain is NAGVMQNPRHLVRRRGQEARLRCSPMKGHSHVYWYRQLPEEGLKFMVYLQKENIIDESGMPKERFSAEFPKEGPSILRIQQVVRGDSAAYFCASSPTNTDTQYFGPGTRLTVL.

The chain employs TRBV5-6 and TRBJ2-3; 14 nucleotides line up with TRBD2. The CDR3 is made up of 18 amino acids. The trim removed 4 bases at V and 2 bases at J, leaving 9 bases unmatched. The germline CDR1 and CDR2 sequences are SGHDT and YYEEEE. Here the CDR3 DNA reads TGTGCCAGCAGCACCACCGGGACTAGCGGGGGATTCACAGATACGCAGTATTTT. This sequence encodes CASSTTGTSGGFTDTQYF.

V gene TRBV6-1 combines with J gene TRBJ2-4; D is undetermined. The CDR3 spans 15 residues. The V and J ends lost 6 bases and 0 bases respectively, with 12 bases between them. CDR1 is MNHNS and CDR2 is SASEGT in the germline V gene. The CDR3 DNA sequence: TGTGCCAGCAGGAACAGCCGCGTAGCCAAAAACATTCAGTACTTC. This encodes CASRNSRVAKNIQYF.